The present T cell receptor beta chain was sequenced within a study of identical twins. A template switching step contributed a universal primer site, while unique molecular identifiers were present in the cDNA. TCRdb independently ran MiXCR on the 5' RACE reads; one entry per CDR3 protein. The sample comprises 300,000 to 400,000 distinct CDR3 sequences, over 9% of which are singletons, and approximately 7.9% rests with the top ten. Trimming at V came to 10 bases and at J to 4 bases, leaving 5 bases not matched to a gene. The germline V gene has CDR1 SNHLY and CDR2 FYNNEI. The CDR3 runs 12 residues. Study-level findings and limits: Models underestimated how often monozygotic twins shared out-of-frame TCR alpha.

Note on this clonotype: The target antigen is unknown.

The same specimen was also included in a second study, on yellow fever vaccine responses in identical twins.

The chain recombines TRBV2 with TRBJ1-2; 8 nucleotides agree with TRBD1. The clonotype comes from a young woman in good health. The specimen was CD8+ T cells sorted from blood. CDR3 bases: TGTGCCACCCAGGACAGGGCCTATGGCTACACCTTC. It yields the protein CATQDRAYGYTF.